Below are 2 T cell receptor beta chains sequenced from a single sample in a study of memory CD4+ T cells and cytomegalovirus serostatus (dated by TCRdb to between 2017 and 2020). Libraries were made using the immunoSEQ multiplex PCR assay. TCRdb took over this immuneACCESS table, retaining in-frame rearrangements with V and J assigned. Such tables are incomplete; in checked studies, under half of the missing clones stem from an unresolved V gene, and the remainder is unexplained. In all, the sample holds tens of thousands of clones, and 76% of those were seen once. In total, the top ten clones hold approximately 1.9% of the sample. Single viable CD3+CD4+CD8-CD45RO+ cells were sorted as memory CD4+ T cells on a FACSAria II. Material: memory CD4+ T cells from blood. All receptors come from an adult in good health and CMV-seronegative.

The chain employs TRBV7-2 and TRBJ2-3; the D gene is possibly TRBD2 (6 bases). Germline CDR1 reads SGHTA; CDR2 reads FQGNSA. This CDR3 has 16 residues. Trimming stripped 4 bases from V and 1 base from J, with 15 bases between. This CDR3 reads CASSSSGVRGTDTQYF. The CDR3 coding sequence is TGTGCCAGCAGCTCCTCGGGGGTTCGGGGCACAGATACGCAGTATTTT.

The chain uses TRBV29-1 and TRBJ2-5; D call uncertain. This CDR3 region has 12 residues. The germline V gene has CDR1 SQVTM and CDR2 ANQGSEA. Trimming stripped 3 bases from V and 8 bases from J, with 13 bases between. The CDR3 DNA follows: TGCAGCGTTGAGTTCTCACAGAATACCCAGTACTTC. Its protein product is CSVEFSQNTQYF.